This TCR beta chain comes out of a study of sequential checkpoint blockade in melanoma. Stated treatment: randomized to nivolumab then ipilimumab (arm A) or the reverse (arm B). PBMC sorting kept live CD3+CD8+ cells without CD19 or CD56. Profiled with immunoSEQ multiplex PCR; TCRdb holds only in-frame clones, not every one. In the table there are around 13,000 clones, around 70% of which are singletons. From germline, CDR1 is SGHKS and CDR2 YYEKEE (reference sequence). The CDR3 spans 13 residues. Trimming at V came to 1 base and at J to 6 bases, leaving 4 bases not matched to a gene. This chain joins TRBV5-5 and TRBJ2-7; 7 bases match TRBD1. This sequence originates from a human donor with melanoma. Material: CD8+ T cells sorted from blood (inferred from file names), obtained from a patient given nivolumab and ipilimumab in sequence. CDR3 amino acids: CASSLRQGREQYF. The CDR3 nucleotides are TGTGCCAGCAGCTTGAGACAGGGACGCGAGCAGTACTTC.